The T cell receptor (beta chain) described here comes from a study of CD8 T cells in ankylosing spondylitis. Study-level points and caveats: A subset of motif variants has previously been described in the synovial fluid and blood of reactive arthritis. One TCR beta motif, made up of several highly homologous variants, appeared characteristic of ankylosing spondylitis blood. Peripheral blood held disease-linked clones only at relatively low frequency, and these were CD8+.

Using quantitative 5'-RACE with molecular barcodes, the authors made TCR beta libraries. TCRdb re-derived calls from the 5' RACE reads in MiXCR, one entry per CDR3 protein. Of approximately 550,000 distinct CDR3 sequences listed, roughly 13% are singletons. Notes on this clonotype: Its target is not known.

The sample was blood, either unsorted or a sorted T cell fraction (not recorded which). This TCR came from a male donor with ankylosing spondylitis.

CDR3 loop: CATSRVDSGYDEQFF. CDR3 sequence (DNA): TGTGCCACCAGCAGAGTGGATAGCGGGTATGACGAGCAGTTCTTC. This chain connects TRBV15 to TRBJ2-1; 7 bases agree with TRBD2. Germline values: CDR1 LNHNV, CDR2 YYDKDF (reference sequence). J lost 10 bases, V lost 1 base, and 10 bases had no gene match. This CDR3 has 15 amino acids.